The present TCR beta chain was sequenced within a study of cytomegalovirus exposure and HLA in healthy donors. Notes on the study in general: Productive rates of about 87% or about 30% were seen for most TCR beta V segments in an earlier analysis. Common viral pathogens were later found to be apparently linked to several of the most significant clusters. Most of the CMV-associated TCR beta chains (in a later analysis) appeared to be HLA-restricted.

The study ran its PCR with 60 Vbeta and 13 Jbeta primers. Data came from immunoSEQ multiplex PCR; TCRdb stores just in-frame clones and leaves some out. The sample lists 120,000 or so clones, over 65% occurring once. The germline V gene has CDR1 SGHAT and CDR2 FQNNGV. V lost 0 bases and J 3 bases, leaving 15 bases between the germline ends. The length of the CDR3 is 16 residues. Participants comprised healthy donors of bone marrow. In this sample, this clone turned up once. Its antigen is as yet unknown. Source material: PBMCs. The TCR comes from a man aged 30 to 39 in good health and CMV-seropositive. The chain links TRBV11-2 to TRBJ2-7; the D gene is possibly TRBD2 (6 bases). CDR3 in DNA: TGTGCCAGCAGCTTAGAGGGCCTAGCGCGAAACTACGAGCAGTACTTC. It specifies CASSLEGLARNYEQYF.